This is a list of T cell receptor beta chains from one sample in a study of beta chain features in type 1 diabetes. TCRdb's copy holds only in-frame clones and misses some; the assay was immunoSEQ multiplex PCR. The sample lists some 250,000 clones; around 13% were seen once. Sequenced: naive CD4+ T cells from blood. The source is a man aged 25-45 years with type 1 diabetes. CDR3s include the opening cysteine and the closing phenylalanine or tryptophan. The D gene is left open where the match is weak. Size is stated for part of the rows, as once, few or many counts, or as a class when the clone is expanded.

CDR3 protein: CASSKDRVGNTIYF; CDR3 DNA: TGTGCCAGCTCAAAGGACAGGGTTGGAAACACCATATATTTT; D gene: TRBD1; clone size: -; V gene: TRBV18; J gene: TRBJ1-3
CDR3 protein: CASSLGPRVTQYF; CDR3 DNA: TGTGCCAGCAGTTTAGGGCCGCGCGTGACCCAGTACTTC; D gene: -; clone size: -; V gene: TRBV27; J gene: TRBJ2-5
CDR3 protein: CASSVQQGSETQHF; CDR3 DNA: TGTGCCAGCAGTGTACAACAGGGTTCTGAGACCCAGCATTTT; D gene: -; clone size: -; V gene: TRBV6-1; J gene: TRBJ1-5
CDR3 protein: CASSSRTGESYEQYF; CDR3 DNA: TGTGCCAGCAGTTCAAGGACAGGTGAATCCTACGAGCAGTACTTC; D gene: TRBD1; clone size: -; V gene: TRBV27; J gene: TRBJ2-7
CDR3 protein: CATSRDRVGGEQFF; CDR3 DNA: TGTGCCACCAGCAGGGACAGGGTCGGTGGTGAGCAGTTCTTC; D gene: TRBD1; clone size: few; V gene: TRBV15; J gene: TRBJ2-1
CDR3 protein: CASRAQVSTDTQYF; CDR3 DNA: TGCGCCAGCAGGGCCCAGGTCAGCACAGATACGCAGTATTTT; D gene: -; clone size: -; V gene: TRBV5-1; J gene: TRBJ2-3
CDR3 protein: CASSPGGALERSLHF; CDR3 DNA: TGTGCCAGCAGCCCGGGAGGGGCTCTAGAGAGGTCCCTCCACTTT; D gene: -; clone size: -; V gene: TRBV7-9; J gene: TRBJ1-6
CDR3 protein: CASSPGLTPQETQYF; CDR3 DNA: TGTGCCAGCAGCCCCGGACTGACGCCGCAAGAGACCCAGTACTTC; D gene: -; clone size: -; V gene: TRBV7-9; J gene: TRBJ2-5
CDR3 protein: CASSSGTGGMEAFF; CDR3 DNA: TGCGCCAGCAGCTCAGGGACAGGGGGCATGGAAGCTTTCTTT; D gene: TRBD1; clone size: few; V gene: TRBV5-1; J gene: TRBJ1-1
CDR3 protein: CASSGTGTGGTQYF; CDR3 DNA: TGTGCCAGCAGCGGAACCGGGACAGGAGGGACCCAGTACTTC; D gene: TRBD1; clone size: few; V gene: TRBV5-6; J gene: TRBJ2-5
CDR3 protein: CASSLGLAGDQGEQFF; CDR3 DNA: TGTGCCAGCAGCTTGGGACTAGCGGGGGACCAGGGTGAGCAGTTCTTC; D gene: TRBD2; clone size: -; V gene: TRBV6-6; J gene: TRBJ2-1
CDR3 protein: CASSSTSGTSTDTQYF; CDR3 DNA: TGTGCCAGCAGTTCGACTAGCGGGACTAGCACAGATACGCAGTATTTT; D gene: TRBD2; clone size: -; V gene: TRBV6-5; J gene: TRBJ2-3
CDR3 protein: CASTAGGSYNSPLHF; CDR3 DNA: TGTGCCAGCACGGCAGGAGGATCCTATAATTCACCCCTCCACTTT; D gene: -; clone size: -; V gene: TRBV25-1; J gene: TRBJ1-6
CDR3 protein: CASRLMNTEAFF; CDR3 DNA: TGTGCCAGCAGACTCATGAACACTGAAGCTTTCTTT; D gene: -; clone size: few; V gene: TRBV28; J gene: TRBJ1-1
CDR3 protein: CASSISAGGYNEQFF; CDR3 DNA: TGTGCCAGTAGTATCTCGGCGGGAGGATACAATGAGCAGTTCTTC; D gene: TRBD2; clone size: few; V gene: TRBV19; J gene: TRBJ2-1
CDR3 protein: CASSQQGTEAFF; CDR3 DNA: TGTGCCAGCTCACAACAGGGCACTGAAGCTTTCTTT; D gene: -; clone size: -; V gene: TRBV2; J gene: TRBJ1-1
CDR3 protein: CASSGRGIYEQYF; CDR3 DNA: TGCGCCAGCAGTGGCAGGGGAATCTACGAGCAGTACTTC; D gene: -; clone size: few; V gene: TRBV4-1; J gene: TRBJ2-7
CDR3 protein: CASSLEMAGMSF; CDR3 DNA: TGTGCCAGCAGCTTAGAAATGGCAGGGATGAGCTTC; D gene: -; clone size: few; V gene: TRBV11-2; J gene: TRBJ2-7
CDR3 protein: CASSPGRDRVPNEQYF; CDR3 DNA: TGCGCCAGCAGCCCGGGCCGGGACAGGGTCCCCAACGAGCAGTACTTC; D gene: TRBD1; clone size: -; V gene: TRBV4-1; J gene: TRBJ2-7
CDR3 protein: CAWSPGQGSNYGYTF; CDR3 DNA: TGTGCCTGGAGTCCCGGACAGGGGAGTAACTATGGCTACACCTTC; D gene: TRBD1; clone size: few; V gene: TRBV30; J gene: TRBJ1-2
CDR3 protein: CASSVQGSTNEKLFF; CDR3 DNA: TGTGCCAGCAGCGTACAGGGTTCAACTAATGAAAAACTGTTTTTT; D gene: -; clone size: -; V gene: TRBV9; J gene: TRBJ1-4
CDR3 protein: CASSLAGMNTEAFF; CDR3 DNA: TGCGCCAGCAGCTTGGCCGGGATGAACACTGAAGCTTTCTTT; D gene: -; clone size: -; V gene: TRBV5-1; J gene: TRBJ1-1
CDR3 protein: CASTPRGGNTGELFF; CDR3 DNA: TGTGCCAGTACTCCGAGGGGGGGAAACACCGGGGAGCTGTTTTTT; D gene: -; clone size: -; V gene: TRBV19; J gene: TRBJ2-2
CDR3 protein: CASSLATGVSEQYF; CDR3 DNA: TGCGCCAGCAGCTTGGCGACAGGGGTCAGCGAGCAGTACTTC; D gene: TRBD1; clone size: once; V gene: TRBV5-1; J gene: TRBJ2-7
CDR3 protein: CAWSPNQQGRQYF; CDR3 DNA: TGTGCCTGGAGTCCAAATCAACAGGGACGGCAGTACTTC; D gene: -; clone size: few; V gene: TRBV30; J gene: TRBJ2-7
CDR3 protein: CARMAGVGTITQETQYF; CDR3 DNA: TGTGCCAGGATGGCGGGGGTAGGGACTATTACCCAAGAGACCCAGTACTTC; D gene: TRBD2; clone size: few; V gene: TRBV25-1; J gene: TRBJ2-5
CDR3 protein: CASSNLAASSYEQYF; CDR3 DNA: TGTGCCAGCAGTAACCTAGCGGCCAGCTCCTACGAGCAGTACTTC; D gene: TRBD2; clone size: -; V gene: TRBV6-5; J gene: TRBJ2-7
CDR3 protein: CASSYPQTSGEQFF; CDR3 DNA: TGTGCCAGCAGCTACCCCCAGACTAGCGGTGAGCAGTTCTTC; D gene: TRBD2; clone size: few; V gene: TRBV11-2; J gene: TRBJ2-1
CDR3 protein: CATSRDRGGAGELFF; CDR3 DNA: TGTGCCACCAGCAGAGATCGAGGAGGCGCCGGGGAGCTGTTTTTT; D gene: -; clone size: -; V gene: TRBV15; J gene: TRBJ2-2
CDR3 protein: CASTLLRASYEQYF; CDR3 DNA: TGTGCCAGCACCCTCCTGCGGGCCTCCTACGAGCAGTACTTC; D gene: -; clone size: -; V gene: TRBV6-1; J gene: TRBJ2-7
CDR3 protein: CAIRNSAGDTEAFF; CDR3 DNA: TGTGCCATCAGGAACAGTGCAGGGGACACTGAAGCTTTCTTT; D gene: -; clone size: few; V gene: TRBV10-3; J gene: TRBJ1-1
CDR3 protein: CASRPSREGYNEQFF; CDR3 DNA: TGTGCCAGCAGACCCTCTAGGGAGGGTTACAATGAGCAGTTCTTC; D gene: TRBD2; clone size: few; V gene: TRBV6-5; J gene: TRBJ2-1
CDR3 protein: CASSEGTGQWDTQYF; CDR3 DNA: TGTGCCAGCAGTGAGGGGACAGGGCAGTGGGATACGCAGTATTTT; D gene: TRBD1; clone size: -; V gene: TRBV7-2; J gene: TRBJ2-3
CDR3 protein: CASSEGARDGYTF; CDR3 DNA: TGTGCCAGCAGTGAGGGGGCACGAGATGGCTACACCTTC; D gene: TRBD1; clone size: -; V gene: TRBV14; J gene: TRBJ1-2
CDR3 protein: CASKGGLGFETQYF; CDR3 DNA: TGTGCCAGTAAAGGGGGCCTTGGGTTCGAGACCCAGTACTTC; D gene: TRBD1; clone size: few; V gene: TRBV19; J gene: TRBJ2-5
CDR3 protein: CASSSPLRGAYEQYF; CDR3 DNA: TGTGCCAGCAGTTCGCCCTTGCGGGGGGCCTACGAGCAGTACTTC; D gene: TRBD2; clone size: -; V gene: TRBV27; J gene: TRBJ2-7
CDR3 protein: CASCGDSNYGYTF; CDR3 DNA: TGTGCCTCGTGCGGAGACAGTAACTATGGCTACACCTTC; D gene: -; clone size: few; V gene: TRBV2; J gene: TRBJ1-2
CDR3 protein: CASSERGRETQYF; CDR3 DNA: TGTGCCAGCAGTGAGCGGGGGCGAGAGACCCAGTACTTC; D gene: -; clone size: -; V gene: TRBV2; J gene: TRBJ2-5
CDR3 protein: CAWVGGAYNEQFF; CDR3 DNA: TGTGCCTGGGTTGGTGGAGCCTACAATGAGCAGTTCTTC; D gene: -; clone size: few; V gene: TRBV30; J gene: TRBJ2-1
CDR3 protein: CATSRVSASGNYEQYF; CDR3 DNA: TGTGCCACCAGCAGAGTGTCGGCTAGCGGGAACTACGAGCAGTACTTC; D gene: TRBD2; clone size: -; V gene: TRBV15; J gene: TRBJ2-7
CDR3 protein: CSVGRDQGGEQYF; CDR3 DNA: TGCAGCGTAGGAAGGGACCAGGGGGGAGAGCAGTACTTC; D gene: -; clone size: few; V gene: TRBV29-1; J gene: TRBJ2-7
CDR3 protein: CASSYEVGELFF; CDR3 DNA: TGTGCCAGCAGTTACGAGGTCGGGGAGCTGTTTTTT; D gene: -; clone size: -; V gene: TRBV6-6; J gene: TRBJ2-2
CDR3 protein: CASSHPWTSGLYNEQFF; CDR3 DNA: TGCGCCAGCAGCCACCCGTGGACTAGCGGGCTTTACAATGAGCAGTTCTTC; D gene: TRBD2; clone size: -; V gene: TRBV4-1; J gene: TRBJ2-1
CDR3 protein: CASSQERGTEAFF; CDR3 DNA: TGTGCCAGCAGCCAAGAGCGGGGCACTGAAGCTTTCTTT; D gene: -; clone size: -; V gene: TRBV4-2; J gene: TRBJ1-1
CDR3 protein: CASRRTGGSEAFF; CDR3 DNA: TGTGCCAGCAGACGCACAGGGGGCTCTGAAGCTTTCTTT; D gene: TRBD1; clone size: -; V gene: TRBV13; J gene: TRBJ1-1
CDR3 protein: CASSEGAGELFF; CDR3 DNA: TGTGCCAGCAGTGAGGGAGCTGGAGAACTGTTTTTT; D gene: -; clone size: few; V gene: TRBV2; J gene: TRBJ1-4